This T cell receptor beta chain was observed in a study of blood T cell repertoires in COVID-19. Study at large: The United States, Italy and Spain supplied acute and convalescent COVID-19 samples. Nucleic acid was either cDNA or gDNA, and it came from T cells, B-cell-depleted T cells, or PBMCs.

Membership in each cohort depended on participant-reported clinical history. Method: immunoSEQ multiplex PCR; TCRdb's copy keeps in-frame clones and lacks some. The table includes 380,000 or so clones, more than 75% detected once. The CDR3 totals 13 residues. The germline gives CDR1 MNHEY, CDR2 SVGEGT. V lost 6 bases and J 3 bases, leaving 11 bases between the germline ends. V is TRBV6-2 or TRBV6-3 and J is TRBJ1-1; D unresolved. This receptor was identified in a woman in her thirties with acute COVID-19. Sequenced sample: PBMCs or T cells enriched from blood (not recorded which). The CDR3 loop is CASSIDTYTEAFF. CDR3 in DNA: TGTGCCAGCAGCATCGACACATACACTGAAGCTTTCTTT.